A selection of T cell receptor beta chains follows, all from one sample in a study of blood T cells in healthy people across ages. TCRdb analysed the 5' RACE reads with MiXCR anew, one entry per CDR3 protein. The sample records some 750,000 distinct CDR3 sequences, 22% being singletons. The source material was blood. The receptors were gathered from a man between 70 and 80 years old in good health. Each CDR3 is given with its conserved first and last residue. A D gene is named only where the DNA matches it firmly. Clone size, where shown, is once, few, many, or a class for clones that have expanded.

size,V,J,D,CDR3,DNA
-,TRBV29-1,TRBJ2-2,TRBD2,CSVVPSGRAWTGELFF,TGCAGCGTTGTCCCTAGCGGGAGGGCCTGGACCGGGGAGCTGTTTTTT
-,TRBV18,TRBJ1-4,-,CASSKFGTGTNEKLFF,TGTGCCAGCTCCAAATTCGGAACAGGAACTAATGAAAAACTGTTTTTT
few,TRBV7-6,TRBJ1-3,TRBD1,CASSLTGGAGNTIYF,TGTGCCAGCAGCTTAACAGGGGGCGCCGGAAACACCATATATTTT
few,TRBV11-1,TRBJ2-7,TRBD1,CASSPTQGVYEQYF,TGTGCCAGCAGCCCGACTCAGGGGGTCTACGAGCAGTACTTC
few,TRBV20-1,TRBJ1-2,TRBD1,CSASTGTGDYGYTF,TGCAGTGCAAGTACCGGGACAGGGGATTATGGCTACACCTTC
few,TRBV12-3/TRBV12-4,TRBJ2-1,TRBD2,CASSGLAGGPSEQFF,TGTGCCAGCAGTGGACTAGCGGGGGGGCCGTCTGAGCAGTTCTTC
few,TRBV19,TRBJ1-2,-,CASSPQTYYGYTF,TGTGCCAGTAGTCCACAGACCTACTATGGCTACACCTTC
-,TRBV29-1,TRBJ1-6,-,CSVGQGRNSPLHF,TGCAGCGTTGGTCAGGGTAGGAATTCACCCCTCCACTTT
few,TRBV6-2/TRBV6-3,TRBJ1-2,TRBD1,CASSDRTGTGDSYYGYTF,TGTGCCAGCAGTGACCGAACCGGGACAGGGGACTCATACTATGGCTACACCTTC
few,TRBV18,TRBJ2-3,-,CASSPSGLEVQYF,TGTGCCAGCTCACCTTCAGGGCTAGAAGTGCAGTATTTT
-,TRBV19,TRBJ2-1,-,CASSIGAGRVSNEQFF,TGTGCCAGTAGTATAGGGGCGGGACGGGTCTCTAATGAGCAGTTCTTC
-,TRBV5-1,TRBJ2-2,-,CASSTDPSLVGELFF,TGCGCCAGCAGCACCGACCCCTCCCTAGTTGGGGAGCTGTTTTTT
-,TRBV7-3,TRBJ1-3,TRBD1,CASRRRTGQGGNTIYF,TGTGCCAGCAGACGTAGGACGGGACAGGGGGGAAACACCATATATTTT
few,TRBV10-3,TRBJ1-5,-,CAISGVSNQPQHF,TGTGCCATCTCTGGGGTGAGCAATCAGCCCCAGCATTTT
-,TRBV27,TRBJ2-1,TRBD2,CAGRRTSGTDNEQFF,TGTGCCGGCAGGAGGACTAGCGGGACCGACAATGAGCAGTTCTTC
-,TRBV7-2,TRBJ2-1,-,CASSSGLAFNEQFF,TGTGCCAGCAGCTCGGGGCTCGCGTTCAATGAGCAGTTCTTC
-,TRBV9,TRBJ1-2,-,CASSPRRLRGYTF,TGTGCCAGCAGCCCAAGAAGGTTACGGGGCTACACCTTC
-,TRBV6-6,TRBJ2-5,-,CASSYSGGEGETQYF,TGTGCCAGCAGTTACTCGGGGGGCGAGGGGGAGACCCAGTACTTC
-,TRBV6-5,TRBJ2-1,-,CAVSRGSSSYNEQFF,TGTGCCGTCAGCCGCGGGTCGAGCTCCTACAATGAGCAGTTCTTC
-,TRBV5-1,TRBJ2-7,TRBD2,CASSPGLAGESEQYF,TGCGCCAGCAGCCCGGGACTAGCGGGGGAGTCCGAGCAGTACTTC
few,TRBV11-2,TRBJ2-1,TRBD2,CASSHGTSGFSYNEQFF,TGTGCCAGCAGCCATGGGACTAGCGGCTTCTCCTACAATGAGCAGTTCTTC
-,TRBV5-1,TRBJ2-2,-,CASSDVPNTGELFF,TGCGCCAGCAGCGATGTACCGAACACCGGGGAGCTGTTTTTT
many,TRBV5-1,TRBJ2-3,TRBD1,CASSSTGALVTDTQYF,TGCGCCAGCAGCTCAACAGGGGCCCTAGTCACAGATACGCAGTATTTT
-,TRBV2,TRBJ1-3,-,CVSSVQSVFGNTIYF,TGTGTCAGCAGTGTTCAGTCGGTTTTTGGAAACACCATATATTTT
-,TRBV12-3/TRBV12-4,TRBJ2-3,TRBD1,CASSLRTGGADTQYF,TGTGCCAGCAGCCTAAGGACAGGAGGAGCAGATACGCAGTATTTT
few,TRBV14,TRBJ2-1,TRBD2,CASSQDRAGGQFF,TGTGCCAGCAGCCAAGATCGAGCGGGGGGGCAGTTCTTC
-,TRBV7-2,TRBJ2-7,TRBD2,CASSLLSGGAYEQYF,TGTGCCAGCAGCCTACTTAGCGGGGGGGCTTACGAGCAGTACTTC
few,TRBV6-5,TRBJ1-2,TRBD1,CASSYTGDQGYTF,TGTGCCAGCAGTTACACAGGGGATCAAGGCTACACCTTC
-,TRBV12-3/TRBV12-4,TRBJ2-3,TRBD2,CASSPRSSGRADTQYF,TGTGCCAGCAGCCCTCGGAGCAGCGGGAGGGCGGATACGCAGTATTTT
few,TRBV7-2,TRBJ2-7,-,CASLDWTRELYF,TGTGCCAGCTTGGACTGGACGCGTGAGCTGTACTTC
-,TRBV7-2,TRBJ1-6,-,CASSPQYQSRGKSPLHF,TGTGCCAGCAGCCCCCAGTACCAGTCACGCGGGAAGTCACCCCTCCACTTT
few,TRBV28,TRBJ2-3,-,CASRPTGVKDTQYF,TGTGCCAGCAGGCCGACGGGGGTCAAAGATACGCAGTATTTT
few,TRBV27,TRBJ2-2,-,CASSFRGATTGELFF,TGTGCCAGCAGTTTTAGGGGGGCCACCACCGGGGAGCTGTTTTTT
-,TRBV7-8,TRBJ1-2,-,CASSPFPGNYGYTF,TGTGCCAGCAGCCCCTTTCCCGGGAACTATGGCTACACCTTC
few,TRBV7-8,TRBJ1-2,-,CASSLGGGARGYTF,TGTGCCAGCAGCTTAGGCGGAGGGGCTCGGGGCTACACCTTC
few,TRBV29-1,TRBJ2-7,-,CSVEEGNLYF,TGCAGCGTTGAAGAGGGGAATCTGTACTTC
few,TRBV5-1,TRBJ1-2,TRBD1,CASSARDRGLEGYTF,TGCGCCAGCAGCGCCCGGGACAGAGGATTAGAGGGCTACACCTTC
-,TRBV7-2,TRBJ1-2,-,CASSYGPDRGYTF,TGTGCCAGCAGCTACGGCCCCGACAGGGGCTACACCTTC
-,TRBV11-2,TRBJ2-1,-,CASSTRRTPLDEQFF,TGTGCCAGCAGTACCCGTCGAACTCCTTTAGATGAGCAGTTCTTC
-,TRBV7-2,TRBJ2-3,TRBD2,CASNAGGLYTDTQYF,TGTGCCAGCAACGCGGGAGGTTTGTATACAGATACGCAGTATTTT
-,TRBV7-2,TRBJ2-5,TRBD2,CASSIIRLADKYQETQYF,TGTGCCAGCAGCATTATTCGACTAGCGGATAAGTACCAAGAGACCCAGTACTTC
many,TRBV19,TRBJ1-3,-,CASSLQGGPGNTIYF,TGTGCCAGTAGTCTCCAAGGGGGTCCTGGAAACACCATATATTTT
few,TRBV11-3,TRBJ1-1,-,CASSLDFNLAFF,TGTGCCAGCAGCTTAGATTTCAACTTAGCTTTCTTT
-,TRBV20-1,TRBJ2-3,-,CSAWMDPLSTDTQYF,TGCAGTGCTTGGATGGACCCTCTGTCCACAGATACGCAGTATTTT
-,TRBV12-3/TRBV12-4,TRBJ2-1,-,CASSPMDWPMKQFF,TGTGCCAGCAGTCCCATGGACTGGCCAATGAAGCAGTTCTTC
-,TRBV7-6,TRBJ2-7,TRBD2,CASSLASLAGGTEQYF,TGTGCCAGCAGCTTAGCTTCACTAGCGGGGGGCACCGAGCAGTACTTC
-,TRBV4-3,TRBJ2-2,-,CASSHASGPELFF,TGCGCCAGCAGCCACGCAAGTGGGCCCGAGCTGTTTTTT
-,TRBV7-6,TRBJ1-1,-,CASSFSVGREAFF,TGTGCCAGCAGCTTTAGTGTGGGGCGTGAAGCTTTCTTT
-,TRBV5-6,TRBJ2-7,-,CASSFDRLDEQYF,TGTGCCAGCAGCTTCGACAGGCTCGACGAGCAGTACTTC
-,TRBV29-1,TRBJ1-2,-,CSLEDINYGYTF,TGCAGCCTAGAGGACATAAACTATGGCTACACCTTC
-,TRBV6-5,TRBJ1-1,-,CASSPAAQHTEAFF,TGTGCCAGCAGCCCAGCTGCGCAGCACACTGAAGCTTTCTTT
few,TRBV5-1,TRBJ1-2,-,CASSLGWGPNYGYTF,TGCGCCAGCAGCTTGGGCTGGGGACCTAACTATGGCTACACCTTC
few,TRBV5-1,TRBJ1-3,-,CASSSTGFSGNTIYF,TGCGCCAGCAGCTCTACAGGTTTCTCTGGAAACACCATATATTTT
-,TRBV29-1,TRBJ1-2,TRBD1,CSVEAGDSYGYTF,TGCAGCGTTGAGGCGGGGGACAGCTATGGCTACACCTTC
few,TRBV7-9,TRBJ2-7,-,CASSLAGVTYEQYF,TGTGCCAGCAGCTTAGCTGGCGTAACCTACGAGCAGTACTTC
-,TRBV28,TRBJ1-1,-,CASSLTGHLNTEAFF,TGTGCCAGCAGTTTAACGGGACACCTGAACACTGAAGCTTTCTTT
-,TRBV10-3,TRBJ2-5,-,CAISGDSGAETQHF,TGTGCCATCAGTGGTGACAGCGGAGCAGAGACCCAGCACTTC
many,TRBV6-1,TRBJ2-3,TRBD1,CASSVNRGSDTQYF,TGTGCCAGCAGTGTAAACAGGGGGTCAGATACGCAGTATTTT
few,TRBV20-1,TRBJ2-1,-,CSAPSRGLYNEQFF,TGCAGTGCCCCATCGCGAGGGCTCTACAATGAGCAGTTCTTC
few,TRBV5-1,TRBJ2-1,-,CASNGPEGESYNEQFF,TGCGCCAGCAACGGTCCCGAAGGAGAGTCCTACAATGAGCAGTTCTTC